This T cell receptor beta chain comes out of a study of CD8 T cells in ankylosing spondylitis. Overall study findings and caveats: A number of the motif variants had already been described in reactive arthritis synovial fluid and blood. Within ankylosing spondylitis blood, a TCR beta motif made up of under 10 highly homologous variants appeared to be characteristic.

This clonotype came up a few times. Its antigen remains unidentified. Germline CDR1 is SGHVS and CDR2 is FNYEAQ. The CDR3 spans 15 residues. V lost 4 bases and J 6 bases, leaving 19 bases between the germline ends. TCRdb called the 5' RACE reads again in MiXCR, with one record for every CDR3 protein. The sample consists of under 250,000 distinct CDR3 sequences, about 7% of them appearing once. This clonotype was sampled from a male donor with ankylosing spondylitis. Sequencing was carried out using blood, either unsorted or a sorted T cell fraction (not recorded which). The chain links TRBV7-6 to TRBJ2-7; D gene unclear. The CDR3 spells CASSYGPSRSGEQYF. The CDR3 bases are TGTGCCAGCAGCTACGGACCCTCGAGATCGGGCGAGCAGTACTTC.